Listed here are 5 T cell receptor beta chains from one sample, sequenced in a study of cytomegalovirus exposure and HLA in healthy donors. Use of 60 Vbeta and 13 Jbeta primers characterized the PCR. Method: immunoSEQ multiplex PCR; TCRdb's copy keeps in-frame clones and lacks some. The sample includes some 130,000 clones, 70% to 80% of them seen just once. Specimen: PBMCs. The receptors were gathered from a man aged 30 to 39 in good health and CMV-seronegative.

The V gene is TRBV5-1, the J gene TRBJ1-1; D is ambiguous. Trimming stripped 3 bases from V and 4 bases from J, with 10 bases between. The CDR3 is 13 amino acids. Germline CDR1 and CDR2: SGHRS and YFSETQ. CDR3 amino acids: CASSWEGGTEAFF. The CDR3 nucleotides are TGCGCCAGCAGCTGGGAGGGTGGCACTGAAGCTTTCTTT. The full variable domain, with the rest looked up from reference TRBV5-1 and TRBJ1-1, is KAGVTQTPRYLIKTRGQQVTLSCSPISGHRSVSWYQQTPGQGLQFLFEYFSETQRNKGNFPGRFSGRQFSNSRSEMNVSTLELGDSALYLCASSWEGGTEAFFGQGTRLTVV.

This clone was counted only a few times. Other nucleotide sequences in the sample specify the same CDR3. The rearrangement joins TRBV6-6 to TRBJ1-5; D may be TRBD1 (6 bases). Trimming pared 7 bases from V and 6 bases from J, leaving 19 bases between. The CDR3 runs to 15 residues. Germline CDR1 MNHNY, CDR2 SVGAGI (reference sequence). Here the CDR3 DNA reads TGTGCCAGCACCACAGCAGGGGTACGTGGTCAGCCCCAGCATTTT. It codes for CASTTAGVRGQPQHF.

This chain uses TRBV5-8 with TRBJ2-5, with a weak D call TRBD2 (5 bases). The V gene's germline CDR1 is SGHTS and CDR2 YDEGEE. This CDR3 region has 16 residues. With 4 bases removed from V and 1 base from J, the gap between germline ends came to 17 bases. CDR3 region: CASSESSGLGQETQYF. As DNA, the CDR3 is TGTGCCAGCAGCGAGTCGAGCGGCTTAGGCCAAGAGACCCAGTACTTC. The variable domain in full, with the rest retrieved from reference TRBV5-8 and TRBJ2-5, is EAGVTQSPTHLIKTRGQQATLRCSPISGHTSVYWYQQALGLGLQFLLWYDEGEERNRGNFPPRFSGRQFPNYSSELNVNALELEDSALYLCASSESSGLGQETQYFGPGTRLLVL.

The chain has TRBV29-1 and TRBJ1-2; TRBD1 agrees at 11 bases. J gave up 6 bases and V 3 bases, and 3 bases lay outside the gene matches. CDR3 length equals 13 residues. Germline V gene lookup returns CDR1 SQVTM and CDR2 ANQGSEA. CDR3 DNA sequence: TGCAGCGTTGACGGACAGGGGGCGAATGGCTACACCTTC. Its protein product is CSVDGQGANGYTF.

Here the CDR3 DNA reads TGTGCCTGGGCCGGGACTAGCGGGGGCAATGAGCAGTTCTTC. It specifies CAWAGTSGGNEQFF. The chain employs TRBV30 and TRBJ2-1; 14 bases fit TRBD2. This CDR3 comprises 14 residues. Germline assignment: CDR1 GTSNPN and CDR2 SVGIG (reference sequence). V was pared by 5 bases and J by 6 bases, with 3 bases of the junction left unmatched.